This T cell receptor beta chain stems from a study of blood T cell repertoires in COVID-19. As processed by the authors: Cell counts per sample came from amplifying reference gene primers. Clones were sequenced by immunoSEQ multiplex PCR, and TCRdb holds only the in-frame ones, with some missing. V and J calls plus clone size are reproduced from that table; the DNA served to infer D and trimming. The repertoire consists of some 250,000 clones, with around 86% occurring once and the leading ten covering roughly 2.9%. Germline-derived CDR1 and CDR2 are SGHVS and FQNEAQ. This CDR3 has 17 amino acids. The V and J ends lost 5 bases and 6 bases, in that order; junction bases with no gene match: 15.

Sequences were obtained from peripheral blood. This chain joins TRBV7-8 and TRBJ2-3; 9 positions agree with TRBD2. The clonotype comes from a woman aged 60-75 years with active or convalescent COVID-19. The CDR3 DNA reads as TGTGCCAGCAGCCCAACACCGCGGCGGGGGGGCCCCGATACGCAGTATTTT. Translation: CASSPTPRRGGPDTQYF. Full variable domain (outside the CDR3, taken from reference TRBV7-8 and TRBJ2-3): GAGVSQSPRYKVAKRGQDVALRCDPISGHVSLFWYQQALGQGPEFLTYFQNEAQLDKSGLPSDRFFAERPEGSVSTLKIQRTQQEDSAVYLCASSPTPRRGGPDTQYFGPGTRLTVL.